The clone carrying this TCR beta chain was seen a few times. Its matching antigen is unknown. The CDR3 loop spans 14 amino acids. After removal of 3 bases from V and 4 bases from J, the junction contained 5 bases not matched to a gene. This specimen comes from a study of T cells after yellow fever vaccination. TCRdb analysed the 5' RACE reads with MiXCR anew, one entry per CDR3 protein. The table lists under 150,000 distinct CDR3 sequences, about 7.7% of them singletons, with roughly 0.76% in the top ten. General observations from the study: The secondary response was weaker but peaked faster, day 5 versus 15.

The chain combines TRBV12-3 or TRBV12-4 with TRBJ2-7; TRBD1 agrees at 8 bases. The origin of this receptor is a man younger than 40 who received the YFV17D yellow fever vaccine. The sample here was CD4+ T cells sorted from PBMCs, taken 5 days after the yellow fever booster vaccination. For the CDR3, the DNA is TGTGCCAGCAGTTTCGGACAGGGAAGGTACGAGCAGTACTTC. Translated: CASSFGQGRYEQYF.